These 14 T cell receptor beta chains were sequenced from one sample in a study of blood T cell repertoires in COVID-19. Sequencing was performed with immunoSEQ multiplex PCR; in TCRdb, only in-frame clones are kept and a portion is missing. The repertoire holds 100,000 to 150,000 clones, with around 83% as singletons. The sequenced sample was peripheral blood. The receptors stem from a man older than 75 with active or convalescent COVID-19.

The J gene is TRBJ2-3, the V gene TRBV9, with TRBD1 as a possible D gene (5 bases). Germline V CDR1 and CDR2: SGDLS, YYNGEE. Deletions cut 6 bases from V and 2 bases from J, with 16 bases between. The CDR3 is 15 amino acids. The CDR3 sequence is CASTLQGAPTDTQYF. The DNA of the CDR3 is TGTGCCAGCACCCTCCAAGGGGCTCCCACAGATACGCAGTATTTT.

This rearrangement joins TRBV29-1 to TRBJ2-3, with TRBD2 as a possible D gene (7 bases). Germline V gene data show CDR1 as SQVTM and CDR2 as ANQGSEA. The CDR3 covers 14 residues. Trimming took off 4 bases at V and 0 bases at J, with 11 bases between the two ends. The CDR3 sequence: CSVGGGGSTDTQYF. The CDR3, as DNA: TGCAGCGTTGGGGGGGGCGGTAGCACAGATACGCAGTATTTT.

V gene TRBV2 combines with J gene TRBJ2-7, with a possible D match to TRBD2 (7 bases). The CDR3 has 13 amino acids. Germline V gene sequence: CDR1 SNHLY, CDR2 FYNNEI. Trimming pared 8 bases from V and 6 bases from J, leaving 17 bases between. CDR3 nucleotide sequence: TGTGCCAGCTCCATGGGGGGGGGCTCCGAGCAGTACTTC. This gives the protein CASSMGGGSEQYF.

This clone was observed a few times. The chain links TRBV25-1 to TRBJ1-2; TRBD1 matches 7 bases. Germline-derived CDR1 and CDR2 are MGHDK and SYGVNS. The CDR3 loop spans 13 amino acids. Losses at the gene ends were 3 bases for V and 3 bases for J; bases not matched to a gene: 1. The CDR3 loop reads CASSEQGDYGYTF. CDR3 sequence (DNA): TGTGCCAGCAGTGAGCAGGGGGACTATGGCTACACCTTC.

The chain couples TRBV4-1 to TRBJ1-5; 9 bases map to TRBD1. Germline values: CDR1 MGHRA, CDR2 YSYEKL. The CDR3 covers 16 residues. The V gene end was trimmed by 0 bases and the J gene end by 4 bases; junction bases not matched to a gene: 4. The CDR3 loop reads CASSQDGGQGNQPQHF. For the CDR3, the DNA is TGCGCCAGCAGCCAAGATGGGGGACAGGGAAATCAGCCCCAGCATTTT.

V usage is TRBV4-3 and J usage is TRBJ1-1; the D is unclear. Trimming removed 1 base at V and 2 bases at J, with 11 bases between. This CDR3 is built from 15 residues. The V gene's germline CDR1 is LGHNA and CDR2 YSLEER. CDR3: CASSQGIGSNTEAFF. The CDR3, as DNA: TGCGCCAGCAGCCAAGGGATAGGGAGCAACACTGAAGCTTTCTTT.

The chain is built from TRBV29-1 and TRBJ2-2; TRBD1 agrees at 9 bases. Per germline, CDR1 SQVTM and CDR2 ANQGSEA. This CDR3 is built from 14 residues. With V trimmed by 4 bases and J by 6 bases, 6 bases remained unmatched. The CDR3 sequence is CSVGLQGAPGELFF. CDR3 DNA: TGCAGCGTTGGGCTACAGGGGGCTCCCGGGGAGCTGTTTTTT.

This clone was recorded many times. V is TRBV21-1 and J is TRBJ2-7; the D call TRBD1 from the table was never checked on the DNA. TRBV21-1 is flagged as a pseudogene. CDR3 length: 14 amino acids. Here the CDR3 reads CASDQGPFSYEQYF. CDR3 DNA sequence: TGTGCCAGCGACCAGGGTCCTTTCTCCTACGAGCAGTACTTC.

This clone was seen a few times. The J gene is TRBJ1-2, the V gene TRBV7-3; 12 nucleotides agree with TRBD1. Germline V gene data show CDR1 as SGHTA and CDR2 as FQGTGA. This CDR3 contains 16 residues. V gave up 2 bases and J gave up 8 bases; unmatched junction bases: 9. CDR3 DNA: TGTGCCAGCAGCTTAGCCGGGACAGGGGGCGTGTTGGGCTACACCTTC. This translates into CASSLAGTGGVLGYTF.

This chain links TRBV6-4 with TRBJ2-1, with TRBD2 matching 9 bases. J was trimmed by 12 bases and V by 4 bases; bases with no gene match: 7. There are 13 residues in the CDR3. CDR1 is MRHNA, CDR2 SNTAGT, per germline. In DNA, the CDR3 is TGTGCCAGCAGTGTGCGGGGGGGTCTGGTGCAGTTCTTC. Residues: CASSVRGGLVQFF.

The chain employs TRBV11-3 and TRBJ1-1; no definite D call. The CDR3 sequence is 13 residues long. The V end was cut by 5 bases, the J end by 0 bases, with 7 bases between. Germline loops: CDR1 SGHNT, CDR2 YENEEA. The CDR3 DNA sequence: TGTGCCAGCAGCACGGGGATGAACACTGAAGCTTTCTTT. It yields the protein CASSTGMNTEAFF.

This sequence joins TRBV11-2 and TRBJ2-1, with D unresolved. The CDR3 sequence is 14 residues long. V was clipped by 3 bases and J by 9 bases, with 15 bases between them. CDR1 is SGHAT and CDR2 is FQNNGV in the germline V gene. CDR3 DNA sequence: TGTGCCAGCAGCTTTGAGTCCCTAGGCTCTGAGCAGTTCTTC. This codes for CASSFESLGSEQFF.

The chain has TRBV2 and TRBJ2-2, with a weak D call TRBD2 (5 bases). V gave up 7 bases and J gave up 1 base, with 7 bases separating them. From germline, CDR1 is SNHLY and CDR2 FYNNEI. The CDR3 runs to 13 residues. CDR3 sequence: CASNRGNTGELFF. For the CDR3, the DNA is TGTGCCAGCAATCGGGGGAACACCGGGGAGCTGTTTTTT. The full variable domain, completed using reference TRBV2 and TRBJ2-2, is EPEVTQTPSHQVTQMGQEVILRCVPISNHLYFYWYRQILGQKVEFLVSFYNNEISEKSEIFDDQFSVERPDGSNFTLKIRSTKLEDSAMYFCASNRGNTGELFFGEGSRLTVL.

The chain carries TRBV30 and TRBJ1-5; TRBD1 might be the D (6 bases). Germline V CDR1 and CDR2: GTSNPN, SVGIG (reference sequence). V lost 5 bases to trimming and J lost 4 bases, with 12 bases between them. The CDR3 consists of 13 residues. The CDR3 nucleotides read TGTGCCTGGCAAGGACAGACAAATCAGCCCCAGCATTTT. Translated: CAWQGQTNQPQHF. The variable domain in full, with the rest retrieved from reference TRBV30 and TRBJ1-5, is SQTIHQWPATLVQPVGSPLSLECTVEGTSNPNLYWYRQAAGRGLQLLFYSVGIGQISSEVPQNLSASRPQDRQFILSSKKLLLSDSGFYLCAWQGQTNQPQHFGDGTRLSIL.